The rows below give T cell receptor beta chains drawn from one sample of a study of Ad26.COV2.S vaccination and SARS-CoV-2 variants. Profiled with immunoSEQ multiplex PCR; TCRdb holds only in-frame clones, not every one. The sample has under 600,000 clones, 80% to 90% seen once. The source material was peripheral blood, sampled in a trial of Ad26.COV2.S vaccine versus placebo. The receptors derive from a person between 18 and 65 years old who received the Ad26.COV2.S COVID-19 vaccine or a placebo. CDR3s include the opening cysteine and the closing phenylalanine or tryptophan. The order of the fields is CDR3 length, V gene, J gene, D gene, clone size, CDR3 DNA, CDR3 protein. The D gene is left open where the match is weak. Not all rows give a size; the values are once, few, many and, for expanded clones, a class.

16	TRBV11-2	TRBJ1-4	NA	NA	TGTGCCAGCAGCTTATTGTCAGGGCGGGGGAATGAAAAACTGTTTTTT	CASSLLSGRGNEKLFF
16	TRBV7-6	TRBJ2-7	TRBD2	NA	TGTGCCAGCAGCACTCAGCCGCTAGCGGGGGCGTCCGAGCAGTACTTC	CASSTQPLAGASEQYF
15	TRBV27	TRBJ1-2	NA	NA	TGTGCCAGCAGTTCCCCAGGGGACGGAGACTATGGCTACACCTTC	CASSSPGDGDYGYTF
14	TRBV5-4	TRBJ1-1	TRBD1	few	TGTGCCAGCAGCTTGCGGACAGGGGGTACTGAAGCTTTCTTT	CASSLRTGGTEAFF
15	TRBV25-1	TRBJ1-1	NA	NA	TGTGCCAGCAGTGAAGACTGGACGGGGAACACTGAAGCTTTCTTT	CASSEDWTGNTEAFF
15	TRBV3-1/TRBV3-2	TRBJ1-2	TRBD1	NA	TGTGCCAGCAGCCATACAGGGGTCAGTGCCTATGGCTACACCTTC	CASSHTGVSAYGYTF
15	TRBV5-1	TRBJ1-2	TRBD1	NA	TGCGCCAGCAGCCTACAGGGGACGTCTAACTATGGCTACACCTTC	CASSLQGTSNYGYTF
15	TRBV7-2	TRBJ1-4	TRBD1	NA	TGTGCCAGCAGCCGGACAGGGGACCTCGGTGAAAAACTGTTTTTT	CASSRTGDLGEKLFF
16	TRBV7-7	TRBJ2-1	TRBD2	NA	TGTGCTAGCAGCTTAGGCCGGGCGGCTAGCGGGTTTGAGCAGTTCTTC	CASSLGRAASGFEQFF
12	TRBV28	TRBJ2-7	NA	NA	TGTGCCAGCGGGGGCCGGGTGGGGGAGCAGTACTTC	CASGGRVGEQYF
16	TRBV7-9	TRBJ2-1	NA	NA	TGTGCCAGCAGCTTAGGGGTAGGGGGTTCCTACAATGAGCAGTTCTTC	CASSLGVGGSYNEQFF
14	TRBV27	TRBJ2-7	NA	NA	TGTGCCAGCAGTTTAGCAAAACAGGCCTACGAGCAGTACTTC	CASSLAKQAYEQYF
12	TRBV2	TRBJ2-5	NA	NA	TGTGCCAGCAGTGGGCGGAGGGAGACCCAGTACTTC	CASSGRRETQYF
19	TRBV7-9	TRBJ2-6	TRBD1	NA	TGTGCCAGCAGCATCCAAACGACAGGGGGTAGTTTGGGGGCCAACGTCCTGACTTTC	CASSIQTTGGSLGANVLTF
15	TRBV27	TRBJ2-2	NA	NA	TGTGCCAGCAGACCCCTGTGGCGAGACACCGGGGAGCTGTTTTTT	CASRPLWRDTGELFF
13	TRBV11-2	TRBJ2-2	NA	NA	TGTGCCAGCAGCTTCAGCATCCCCGGGGAGCTGTTTTTT	CASSFSIPGELFF
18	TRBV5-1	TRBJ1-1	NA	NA	TGCGCCAGCAGCTTAGAACAGGGCCGGCGAGGGTTGAACACTGAAGCTTTCTTT	CASSLEQGRRGLNTEAFF
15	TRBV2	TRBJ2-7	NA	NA	TGTGCCAGCAGTGAACTGGCAGGGGTAGGCTACGAGCAGTACTTC	CASSELAGVGYEQYF
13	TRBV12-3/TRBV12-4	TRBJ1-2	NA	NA	TGTGCCAGCAGTTTTGTGGGCAACTATGGCTACACCTTC	CASSFVGNYGYTF
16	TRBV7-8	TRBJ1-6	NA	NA	TGTGCCAGCAGCTTACAGGGTTCTCTTTCGAATTCACCCCTCCACTTT	CASSLQGSLSNSPLHF
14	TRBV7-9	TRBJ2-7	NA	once	TGTGCCAGCAGCTTAGTGCGGTCCCCCTACGAGCAGTACTTC	CASSLVRSPYEQYF
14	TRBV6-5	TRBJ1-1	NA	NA	TGTGCCAGCAGCTACGGGACGGCGAACACTGAAGCTTTCTTT	CASSYGTANTEAFF
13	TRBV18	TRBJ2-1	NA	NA	TGTGCCACCTCCCCTAGGCTTGACAATGAGCAGTTCTTC	CATSPRLDNEQFF
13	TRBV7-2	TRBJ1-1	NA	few	TGTGCCAGCAGCTACAGTGTGAACACTGAAGCTTTCTTT	CASSYSVNTEAFF
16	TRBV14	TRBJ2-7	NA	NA	TGTGCCAGCAGCCAAGCAGGGAAGTGGGATACCTACGAGCAGTACTTC	CASSQAGKWDTYEQYF
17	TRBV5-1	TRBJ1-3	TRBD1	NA	TGCGCCAGCAGCCCCTGGACAGGGGACTACTCTGGAAACACCATATATTTT	CASSPWTGDYSGNTIYF
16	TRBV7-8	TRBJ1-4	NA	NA	TGTGCCAGCAGCTCCAAAAGGATTGCAACTAATGAAAAACTGTTTTTT	CASSSKRIATNEKLFF
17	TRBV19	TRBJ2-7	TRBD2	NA	TGTGCCAGTAGTACCTCGTCCGGACTAGCGGGATTGTACGAGCAGTACTTC	CASSTSSGLAGLYEQYF
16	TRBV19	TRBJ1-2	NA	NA	TGTGCCAGTAGTGCAGGTAAAGGTGGACCCTACTATGGCTACACCTTC	CASSAGKGGPYYGYTF
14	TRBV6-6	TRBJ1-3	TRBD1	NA	TGTGCCAGCAGCATCGGACAGGGTGGAAACACCATATATTTT	CASSIGQGGNTIYF
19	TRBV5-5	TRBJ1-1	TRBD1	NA	TGTGCCAGCAGCTTACGCCGTTCGGCAGGGGGGAATGCATACACTGAAGCTTTCTTT	CASSLRRSAGGNAYTEAFF
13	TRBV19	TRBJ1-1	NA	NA	TGTGCCAGTAGTCTCGACAGGCGGACTGAAGCTTTCTTT	CASSLDRRTEAFF